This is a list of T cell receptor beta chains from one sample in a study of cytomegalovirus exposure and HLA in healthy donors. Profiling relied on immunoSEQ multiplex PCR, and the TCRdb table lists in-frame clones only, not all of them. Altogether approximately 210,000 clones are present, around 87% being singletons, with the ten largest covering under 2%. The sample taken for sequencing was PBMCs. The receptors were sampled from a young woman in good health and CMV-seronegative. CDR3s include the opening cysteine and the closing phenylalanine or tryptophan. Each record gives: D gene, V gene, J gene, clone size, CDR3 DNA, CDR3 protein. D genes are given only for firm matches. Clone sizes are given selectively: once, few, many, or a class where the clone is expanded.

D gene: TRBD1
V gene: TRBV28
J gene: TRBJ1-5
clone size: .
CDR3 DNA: TGTGCCAGCAGTCCGGGACAGCCTAATACCCTTAGCAATCAGCCCCAGCATTTT
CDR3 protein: CASSPGQPNTLSNQPQHF

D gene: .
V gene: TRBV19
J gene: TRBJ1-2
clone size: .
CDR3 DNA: TGTGCCAGTAGTATGACGCTGGGACAAGTGGTCGGCTACACCTTC
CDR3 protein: CASSMTLGQVVGYTF

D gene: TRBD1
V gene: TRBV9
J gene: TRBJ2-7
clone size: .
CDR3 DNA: TGTGCCAGCAGCGCTGGGGTGGGACAGGGGGAAGAGGGCAGCTCCTACGAGCAGTACTTC
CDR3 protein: CASSAGVGQGEEGSSYEQYF

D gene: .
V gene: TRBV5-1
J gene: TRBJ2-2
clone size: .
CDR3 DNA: TGCGCCAGCAGCTTGGCCCGGGGAAGCCCGAACACCGGGGAGCTGTTTTTT
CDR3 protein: CASSLARGSPNTGELFF

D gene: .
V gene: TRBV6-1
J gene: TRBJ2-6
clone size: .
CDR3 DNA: TGTGCCAGCAGTGAGGGGGGCTCTGGGGCCAACGTCCTGACTTTC
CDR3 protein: CASSEGGSGANVLTF

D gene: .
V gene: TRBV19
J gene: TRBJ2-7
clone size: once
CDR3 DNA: TGTGCCAGTAGTATAGATCTAGTCTCGGACGAGCAGTACTTC
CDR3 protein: CASSIDLVSDEQYF

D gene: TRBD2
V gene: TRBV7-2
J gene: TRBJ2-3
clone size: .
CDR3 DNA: TGTGCCAGCAGCTCCTCTAGCGGGCGGGAGGATACGCAGTATTTT
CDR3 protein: CASSSSSGREDTQYF

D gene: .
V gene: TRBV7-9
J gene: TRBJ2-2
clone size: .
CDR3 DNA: TGTTCCAGCAGCTCACCCCTGGGAGGGGGGAACACCGGGGAGCTGTTTTTT
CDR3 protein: CSSSSPLGGGNTGELFF

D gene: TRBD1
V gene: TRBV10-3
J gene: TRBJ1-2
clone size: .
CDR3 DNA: TGTGCCATCAGTGAAGACAGGGCCCGGTATGGCTACACCTTC
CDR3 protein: CAISEDRARYGYTF

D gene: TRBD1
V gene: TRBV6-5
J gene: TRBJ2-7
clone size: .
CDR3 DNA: TGTGCCAGCAGAGGGACAGGCAACTACGAGCAGTACTTC
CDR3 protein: CASRGTGNYEQYF

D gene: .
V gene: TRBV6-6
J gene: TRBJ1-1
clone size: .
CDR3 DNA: TGTGCCAGCAGTTATACAAAAAACACTGAAGCTTTCTTT
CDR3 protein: CASSYTKNTEAFF